Listed here are 21 T cell receptor beta chains from one sample, sequenced in a study of T cells in Graves' hyperthyroidism and ophthalmopathy. Regions amplified from RNA transcripts were the TCR beta CDR3 regions. The primer set for the first-round RT-PCR of the TCR CDR3 was HTBI. Using its own MiXCR run on the multiplex PCR reads, TCRdb lists one record per CDR3 protein. This table holds under 250,000 distinct CDR3 sequences, roughly a sixth found once. Sequenced: blood. Receptors originate from a woman aged 50 to 60 with Graves' hyperthyroidism.

This clonotype was counted ten times or more. The V call is TRBV7-3, the J call TRBJ2-3, with D possibly TRBD2 on 6 matching bases. Germline V lookup: CDR1 SGHTA, CDR2 FQGTGA. This CDR3 is built from 14 residues. Trimming removed 3 bases at V and 5 bases at J, with 12 bases between. This CDR3 reads CASSFREWKDTQYF. The CDR3 bases are TGTGCCAGCAGCTTCCGGGAGTGGAAAGATACGCAGTATTTT.

This clonotype was counted ten times or more. V and J are TRBV6-5 and TRBJ1-1; 11 bases are a match to TRBD1. Germline CDR1 is MNHEY and CDR2 is SVGAGI. V was pared by 0 bases and J by 11 bases, with 5 bases of the junction left unmatched. The CDR3 covers 14 residues. The DNA of the CDR3 is TGTGCCAGCAGTTACTCAAGGACAGGGGGCCATGCTTTCTTT. Translating it yields CASSYSRTGGHAFF.

This clonotype was seen ten or more times. The chain links TRBV2 to TRBJ2-7; 7 nucleotides align to TRBD1. The ends lost 6 bases at V and 6 bases at J; junction bases unmatched: 14. The CDR3 loop spans 15 amino acids. Germline V gives CDR1 SNHLY, CDR2 FYNNEI. The CDR3 nucleotides read TGTGCCAGCAGCGACGACGGGACAGTGGCATCCGAGCAGTACTTC. It encodes CASSDDGTVASEQYF.

This clonotype was picked up many times. The chain joins TRBV3-1 to TRBJ2-1; no definite D call. Trimming took off 0 bases at V and 3 bases at J, with 6 bases between the two ends. Germline values: CDR1 LGHDT, CDR2 YNNKEL (reference sequence). The CDR3 totals 14 residues. DNA for the CDR3: TGTGCCAGCAGCCAAGATCTCGGCTACAATGAGCAGTTCTTC. It encodes CASSQDLGYNEQFF.

This clonotype was observed many times. The rearrangement uses TRBV12-3 or TRBV12-4 and TRBJ1-1; D may be TRBD1 (5 bases). Trimming stripped 8 bases from V and 1 base from J, with 14 bases between. The CDR3 is 14 amino acids. CDR3 nucleotide sequence: TGTGCCAGCGGAATGGGACCTACGAACACTGAAGCTTTCTTT. Amino acid sequence: CASGMGPTNTEAFF.

The chain carries TRBV5-1 and TRBJ1-6; D is ambiguous. Per the germline V gene, CDR1 is SGHRS and CDR2 is YFSETQ. This CDR3 is 19 amino acids long. V lost 0 bases to trimming and J lost 5 bases, with 21 bases between them. CDR3 nucleotides: TGCGCCAGCAGCTTGGCCGCGTCAGGTGCAACTTCAAATAATTCACCCCTCCACTTT. Residues: CASSLAASGATSNNSPLHF.

This clonotype has at least ten counts. V usage is TRBV25-1 and J usage is TRBJ2-3; 10 positions agree with TRBD2. The germline gives CDR1 MGHDK, CDR2 SYGVNS. V was pared by 2 bases and J by 0 bases, with 2 bases of the junction left unmatched. There are 16 residues in the CDR3. The CDR3 region has the DNA TGTGCCAGCAGTGAACCGACTAGCGGGAGCACAGATACGCAGTATTTT. Translating gives CASSEPTSGSTDTQYF. Full variable domain (remainder filled in from reference TRBV25-1 and TRBJ2-3): EADIYQTPRYLVIGTGKKITLECSQTMGHDKMYWYQQDPGMELHLIHYSYGVNSTEKGDLSSESTVSRIRTEHFPLTLESARPSHTSQYLCASSEPTSGSTDTQYFGPGTRLTVL.

This clonotype was seen only once. The chain uses TRBV27 and TRBJ2-1; 9 bases match TRBD2. This CDR3 has 17 residues. Germline values: CDR1 MNHEY, CDR2 SMNVEV (reference sequence). The V and J ends lost 0 bases and 7 bases, in that order; junction bases with no gene match: 10. The CDR3 DNA reads TGTGCCAGCAGTTTATCCTCAAGACGCACTAGCGGGAATGAGCAGTTCTTC. The encoded protein is CASSLSSRRTSGNEQFF.

In its sample, this clonotype was seen many times. The chain couples TRBV28 to TRBJ1-6; 8 bases match TRBD1. This CDR3 comprises 16 residues. Germline V gives CDR1 MDHEN, CDR2 SYDVKM. J gave up 6 bases and V 2 bases, and 6 bases lay outside the gene matches. The CDR3 coding sequence is TGTGCCAGCAGTTTAAACTCCGGACAGGGTAATTCACCCCTCCACTTT. Amino acids: CASSLNSGQGNSPLHF. Drawing the rest from reference TRBV28 and TRBJ1-6, the complete variable domain is DVKVTQSSRYLVKRTGEKVFLECVQDMDHENMFWYRQDPGLGLRLIYFSYDVKMKEKGDIPEGYSVSREKKERFSLILESASTNQTSMYLCASSLNSGQGNSPLHFGNGTRLTVT.

Many counts were recorded for this clonotype. The V call is TRBV6-1, the J call TRBJ1-1; 7 bases map to TRBD1. V lost 6 bases to trimming and J lost 1 base; unmatched junction nucleotides: 5. Germline V gene sequence: CDR1 MNHNS, CDR2 SASEGT. The CDR3 covers 14 residues. CDR3 amino acids: CASRPGTENTEAFF. CDR3 coding DNA: TGTGCCAGCAGGCCCGGGACAGAGAACACTGAAGCTTTCTTT.

This clonotype was seen repeatedly, ten times or more. This sequence joins TRBV19 and TRBJ1-1; D is unresolved. Germline V CDR1 and CDR2: LNHDA, SQIVND (reference sequence). Trimming took off 3 bases at V and 3 bases at J, with 14 bases between the two ends. The CDR3 runs to 15 residues. Here the CDR3 DNA reads TGTGCCAGTAGTATTATCAGTCGGAGATACACTGAAGCTTTCTTT. Encoded protein: CASSIISRRYTEAFF.

The chain carries TRBV9 and TRBJ1-2; the D is unclear. CDR3 length: 12 residues. Germline assignment: CDR1 SGDLS and CDR2 YYNGEE. Trimming removed 0 bases at V and 7 bases at J, with 7 bases between. The CDR3 DNA is TGTGCCAGCAGCGTAGGAGCGGGTGGCTACACCTTC. Its protein is CASSVGAGGYTF.

This clonotype showed up just a few times. The chain carries TRBV25-1 and TRBJ2-1; 14 nucleotides align to TRBD2. J lost 0 bases, V lost 1 base, and 5 bases had no gene match. The CDR3 length is 19 residues. Germline V gene lookup returns CDR1 MGHDK and CDR2 SYGVNS. The CDR3 spells CASSELRTSGRLSYNEQFF. DNA of the CDR3: TGTGCCAGCAGTGAATTAAGGACTAGCGGGAGGCTCTCCTACAATGAGCAGTTCTTC.

CDR3 sequence (DNA): TGCAGCGTTGTGGCAGACAGAGCCAAAAACATTCAGTACTTC. It yields the protein CSVVADRAKNIQYF. The genes are TRBV29-1 and TRBJ2-4, with a possible D match to TRBD1 (5 bases). Germline CDR1 and CDR2: SQVTM and ANQGSEA. The CDR3 is made up of 14 amino acids. The V end lost 4 bases, the J end lost 0 bases, and 10 bases lay between the germline ends.

J is TRBJ2-1 and V is TRBV10-1, with D perhaps TRBD1 or TRBD2 (5 bases each). The V gene's germline CDR1 is WNHNN and CDR2 SYGVQD (reference sequence). V was cut by 10 bases and J by 6 bases, with 22 bases left in between. The CDR3 runs 15 residues. DNA of the CDR3: TGCGCCACCAAGGAGGACCATGGGGCGTTCAATGAGCAGTTCTTC. It translates to CATKEDHGAFNEQFF.

The J gene is TRBJ1-2, the V gene TRBV5-1; possible D gene TRBD1, 6 bases. V was pared by 4 bases and J by 8 bases, with 18 bases between. The germline CDR1 and CDR2 sequences are SGHRS and YFSETQ. The CDR3 is 14 amino acids. CDR3 DNA sequence: TGCGCCAGCAGCCCCGAGGCCACAGGGCGCGGCTACACCTTC. It codes for CASSPEATGRGYTF.

This clonotype was counted a single time. The chain employs TRBV28 and TRBJ1-6; tentative D call: TRBD1 (5 bases). The CDR3 contains 16 residues. Trimming took 6 bases from V and 7 from J, leaving 19 bases between them. CDR1 is MDHEN, CDR2 SYDVKM, per germline. The CDR3 sequence is CASSPQGMGPNSPLHF. CDR3 in DNA: TGTGCCAGCAGCCCCCAGGGTATGGGGCCGAATTCACCCCTCCACTTT.

This clonotype was found many times. The rearrangement uses TRBV28 and TRBJ1-1; weak D call: TRBD1 (5 bases). The CDR3 has 14 residues. V gave up 4 bases and J gave up 0 bases, with 9 bases separating them. Germline V lookup: CDR1 MDHEN, CDR2 SYDVKM. This chain's CDR3 is CASSWGNMNTEAFF. The CDR3 nucleotides are TGTGCCAGCAGTTGGGGCAACATGAACACTGAAGCTTTCTTT.

This clonotype came up many times. The CDR3 DNA is TGCGCCAGCACGCGACAGGAATGGAACACTGAAGCTTTCTTT. Amino acids: CASTRQEWNTEAFF. V is TRBV5-1 and J is TRBJ1-1; a possible D gene is TRBD1 (6 bases). V lost 6 bases and J 1 base, leaving 13 bases between the germline ends. The CDR3 is 14 amino acids. Germline CDR1 is SGHRS and CDR2 is YFSETQ.

This clonotype came up a few times. This chain uses TRBV14 with TRBJ1-2; D gene uncertain. Trimming left V 3 bases short and J 1 base short, with 12 bases between. The CDR3 totals 15 residues. Germline values: CDR1 SGHDN, CDR2 FVKESK. In DNA, the CDR3 is TGTGCCAGCAGCCAGAGGGATCGGAATAACTATGGCTACACCTTC. Translating it yields CASSQRDRNNYGYTF.

This clonotype was seen a few times. The rearrangement links TRBV29-1 to TRBJ1-5; a possible D gene is TRBD1 (5 bases). Germline CDR1 is SQVTM and CDR2 is ANQGSEA. The CDR3 length is 13 residues. Trimming took 6 bases from V and 3 from J, leaving 12 bases between them. DNA for the CDR3: TGCAGCGTGACGGCCGGGACCAATCAGCCCCAGCATTTT. Amino acids: CSVTAGTNQPQHF.